This TCR beta chain was identified during a study of T cells expressing NK-cell markers. Whole-study context: There were seven HCMV-seropositive donors and one seronegative donor among the eight sequenced.

TCRdb reprocessed the 5' RACE reads and keeps a single row for each CDR3 protein, giving no DNA. With 300,000 to 500,000 distinct CDR3 sequences in the sample, the ten largest clones hold about 10%. Germline V CDR1 and CDR2: SGHRS, YFSETQ. The CDR3 has 14 amino acids. Points on this clonotype: Its target is not known.

Study results and caveats: In 5 to 7 donors, dominant CD3+CD56+NKG2C+ clones formed roughly 1.0-7.5% of CD8+ cells.

The TCR sequence derives from a woman between 50 and 59 years old in good health. The sample consisted of blood T cells: a sorted CD56 or NKG2C T cell subset, CD4+ or CD8+ T cells, or bulk PBMC T cells (not recorded which). V and J are TRBV5-1 and TRBJ2-2; TCRdb selects TRBD2, and the lack of DNA leaves this call unchecked. CDR3 in amino acids: CASSSSGTTGELFF.